A selection of T cell receptor beta chains follows, all from one sample in a study of blood T cell repertoires in COVID-19. TCRdb's copy holds only in-frame clones and misses some; the assay was immunoSEQ multiplex PCR. The repertoire holds over 250,000 clones, with about 83% as singletons. The material sequenced was peripheral blood. The receptors here all came from a woman aged 45 to 65 who had recovered from COVID-19. Each CDR3 is given with its conserved first and last residue.

CDR3 length	V gene	CDR3 protein
16	TRBV18	CASSPTGSPPNYGYTF
16	TRBV5-8	CASSLALRRRTDTQYF
14	TRBV5-4	CASSSGGAYNEQFF
17	TRBV6-6	CASSRSPNYVANEKLFF
17	TRBV29-1	CSVESTGTGGGGTEAFF
15	TRBV7-9	CASSLNQGQKDEAFF
15	TRBV7-8	CASSLGTGVNQPQHF
13	TRBV9	CASSVAGGGEQFF
16	TRBV18	CASSKGTSGIQETQYF
12	TRBV28	CATHSGRTEAFF
14	TRBV10-3	CATRDSRAGNTIYF
14	TRBV25-1	CASSVRQGTRGYTF
14	TRBV28	CASSLPAANTEAFF
15	TRBV20-1	CSASDGTAAGETQYF
15	TRBV6-5	CASTYGTGANNEQFF
15	TRBV28	CASSIRGDSNQPQHF
19	TRBV7-8	CASSLAWQGTINKNSPLHF
13	TRBV28	CASSIWTGGGYTF
16	TRBV2	CASREDRAYSNQPQHF
16	TRBV19	CASSPPGTGANNEQFF
16	TRBV18	CASSPVGLAASDEQFF
13	TRBV14	CASQGSSYNEQFF
12	TRBV27	CASSSGGYGYTF
16	TRBV4-3	CASSQDRTVSSYEQYF
11	TRBV29-1	CSVGAANEQFF
13	TRBV18	CASSFQGPYGYTF
13	TRBV19	CASSMEKGDTQYF
16	TRBV6-1	CASSEGGLGVNTEAFF
14	TRBV28	CASSPRTGHYGYTF
15	TRBV10-3	CAIRDQGGGDTEAFF
17	TRBV3-1/TRBV3-2	CASSPYPDRGRIDTQYF
13	TRBV5-1	CASSPEGQLGYTF
17	TRBV5-5	CASSLFSGSASTDTQYF
18	TRBV28	CASSSPGYGRVGTDTQYF
13	TRBV12-3/TRBV12-4	CASNLEGRLEAFF
16	TRBV10-1	CASSEVIGGGLGGYTF
15	TRBV18	CASSRAGGDLLGYTF
13	TRBV5-1	CASSSLQTGELFF
14	TRBV30	CAWSGTGDPYGYTF
14	TRBV7-9	CASSHRGTNEKLFF
14	TRBV7-2	CASSRDRTGNTIYF
16	TRBV9	CASSLRTSGGYNEQFF
16	TRBV27	CASSLGGLAASYEQYF
20	TRBV28	CASTPLRGTADNLAKNIQYF
15	TRBV3-1/TRBV3-2	CASSQGAGGGEKLFF
14	TRBV7-9	CASSLGGQIYGYTF
14	TRBV27	CASSQTGTGIQAFF
15	TRBV5-1	CASRGSDRGGYEQYF
13	TRBV19	CASSIDGNYGYTF
13	TRBV7-9	CASTRQAPETQYF
15	TRBV9	CASSISSGLQETQYF
16	TRBV18	CASSLASGTGDNEQFF
14	TRBV6-2/TRBV6-3	CASSLATGVYGYTF
15	TRBV19	CASRGGGGINQPQHF
14	TRBV28	CASSAQGSRSEQYF
16	TRBV4-2	CASSPTTSGVQETQYF
15	TRBV9	CASSVGLSSGNTIYF
16	TRBV27	CASSLFAGTASYEQYF
15	TRBV7-2	CASSPAGTGNTEAFF